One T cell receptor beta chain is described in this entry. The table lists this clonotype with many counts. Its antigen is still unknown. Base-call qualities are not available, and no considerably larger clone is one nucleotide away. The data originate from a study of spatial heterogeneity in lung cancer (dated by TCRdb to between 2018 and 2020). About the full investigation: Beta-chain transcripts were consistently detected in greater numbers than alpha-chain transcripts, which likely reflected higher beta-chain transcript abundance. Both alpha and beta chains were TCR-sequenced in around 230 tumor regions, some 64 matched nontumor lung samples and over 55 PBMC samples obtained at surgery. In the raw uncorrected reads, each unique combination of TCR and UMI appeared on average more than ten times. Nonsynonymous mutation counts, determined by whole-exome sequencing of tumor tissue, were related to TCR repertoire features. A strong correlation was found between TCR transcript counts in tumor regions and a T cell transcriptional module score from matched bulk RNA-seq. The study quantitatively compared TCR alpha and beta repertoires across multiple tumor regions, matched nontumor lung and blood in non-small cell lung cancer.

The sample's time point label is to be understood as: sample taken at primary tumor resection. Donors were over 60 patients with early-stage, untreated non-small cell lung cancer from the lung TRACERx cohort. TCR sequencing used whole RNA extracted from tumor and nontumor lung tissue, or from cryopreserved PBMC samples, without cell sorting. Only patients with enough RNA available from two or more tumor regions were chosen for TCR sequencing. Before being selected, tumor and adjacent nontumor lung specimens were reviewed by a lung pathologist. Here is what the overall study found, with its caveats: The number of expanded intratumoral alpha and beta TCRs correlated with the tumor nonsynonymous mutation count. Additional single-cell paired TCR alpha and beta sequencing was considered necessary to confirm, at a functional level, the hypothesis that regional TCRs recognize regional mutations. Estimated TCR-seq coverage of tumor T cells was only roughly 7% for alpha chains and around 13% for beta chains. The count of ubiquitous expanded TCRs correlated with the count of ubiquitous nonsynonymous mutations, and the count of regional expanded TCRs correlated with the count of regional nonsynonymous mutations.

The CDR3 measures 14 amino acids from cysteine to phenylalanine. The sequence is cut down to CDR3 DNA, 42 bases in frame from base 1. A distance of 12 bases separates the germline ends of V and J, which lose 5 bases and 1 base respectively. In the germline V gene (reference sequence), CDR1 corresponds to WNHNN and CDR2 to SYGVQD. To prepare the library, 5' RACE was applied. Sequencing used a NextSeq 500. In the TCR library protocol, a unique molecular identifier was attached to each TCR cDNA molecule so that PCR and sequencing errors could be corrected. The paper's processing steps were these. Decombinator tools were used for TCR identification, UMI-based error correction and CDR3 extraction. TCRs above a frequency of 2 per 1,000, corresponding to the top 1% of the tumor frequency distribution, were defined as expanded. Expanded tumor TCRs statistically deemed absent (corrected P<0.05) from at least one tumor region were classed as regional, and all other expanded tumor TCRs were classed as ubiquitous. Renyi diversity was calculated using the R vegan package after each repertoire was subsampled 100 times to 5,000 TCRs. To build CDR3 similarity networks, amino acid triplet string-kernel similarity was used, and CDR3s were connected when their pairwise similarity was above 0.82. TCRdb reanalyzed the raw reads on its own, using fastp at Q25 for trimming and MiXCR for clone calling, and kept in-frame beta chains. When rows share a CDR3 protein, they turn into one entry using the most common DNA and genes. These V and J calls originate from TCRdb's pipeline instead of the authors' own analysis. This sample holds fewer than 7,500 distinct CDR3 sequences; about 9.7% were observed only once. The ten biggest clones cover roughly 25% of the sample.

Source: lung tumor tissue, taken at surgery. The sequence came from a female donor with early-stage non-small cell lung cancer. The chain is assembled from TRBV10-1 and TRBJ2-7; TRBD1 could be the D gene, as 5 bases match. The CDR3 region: CASSPHRRSYEQYF. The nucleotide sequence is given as TGCGCCAGCAGTCCCCACAGGAGATCCTACGAGCAGTACTTC.